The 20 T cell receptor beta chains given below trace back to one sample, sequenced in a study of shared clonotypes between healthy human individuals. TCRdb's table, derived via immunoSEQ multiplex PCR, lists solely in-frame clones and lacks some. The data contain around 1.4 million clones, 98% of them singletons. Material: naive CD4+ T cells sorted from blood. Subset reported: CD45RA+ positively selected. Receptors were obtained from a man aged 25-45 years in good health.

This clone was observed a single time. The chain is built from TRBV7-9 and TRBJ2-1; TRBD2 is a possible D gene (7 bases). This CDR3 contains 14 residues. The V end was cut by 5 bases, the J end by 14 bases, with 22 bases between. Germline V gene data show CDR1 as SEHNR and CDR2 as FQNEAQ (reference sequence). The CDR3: CASSLGQRDGQKFF. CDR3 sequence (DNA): TGTGCCAGCAGCCTAGGCCAGCGGGACGGACAGAAGTTCTTC.

Here the CDR3 reads CASSPFYGYTF. The CDR3 DNA sequence: TGTGCCAGCAGCCCCTTCTATGGCTACACCTTC. The chain recombines TRBV2 with TRBJ1-2; D is undetermined. The germline V gene has CDR1 SNHLY and CDR2 FYNNEI. This CDR3 spans 11 amino acids. Trimming took off 6 bases at V and 4 bases at J, with 6 bases between the two ends.

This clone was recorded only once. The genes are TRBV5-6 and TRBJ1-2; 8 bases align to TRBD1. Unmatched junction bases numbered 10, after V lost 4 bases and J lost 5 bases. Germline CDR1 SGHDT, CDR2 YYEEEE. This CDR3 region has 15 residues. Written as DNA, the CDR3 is TGTGCCAGCAGCCCCCAGGGGGCGAGTTGGTATGGCTACACCTTC. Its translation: CASSPQGASWYGYTF.

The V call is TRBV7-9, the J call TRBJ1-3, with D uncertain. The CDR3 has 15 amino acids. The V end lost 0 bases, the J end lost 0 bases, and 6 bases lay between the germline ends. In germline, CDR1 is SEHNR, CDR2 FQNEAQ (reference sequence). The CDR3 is CASSLAESSGNTIYF. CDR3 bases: TGTGCCAGCAGCTTAGCAGAAAGCTCTGGAAACACCATATATTTT.

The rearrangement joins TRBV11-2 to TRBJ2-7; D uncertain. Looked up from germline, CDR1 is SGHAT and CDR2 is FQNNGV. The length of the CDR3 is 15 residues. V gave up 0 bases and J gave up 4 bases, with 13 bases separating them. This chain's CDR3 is CASSLERLSRYEQYF. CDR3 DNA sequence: TGTGCCAGCAGCTTAGAAAGATTGTCCAGATACGAGCAGTACTTC. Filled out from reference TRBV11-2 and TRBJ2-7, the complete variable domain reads EAGVAQSPRYKIIEKRQSVAFWCNPISGHATLYWYQQILGQGPKLLIQFQNNGVVDDSQLPKDRFSAERLKGVDSTLKIQPAKLEDSAVYLCASSLERLSRYEQYFGPGTRLTVT.

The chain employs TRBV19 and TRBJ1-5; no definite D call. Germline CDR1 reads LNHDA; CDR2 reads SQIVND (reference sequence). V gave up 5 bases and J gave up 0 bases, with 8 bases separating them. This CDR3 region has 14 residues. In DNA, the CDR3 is TGTGCCAGTAGTGGAGAGACTAGCAATCAGCCCCAGCATTTT. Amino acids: CASSGETSNQPQHF.

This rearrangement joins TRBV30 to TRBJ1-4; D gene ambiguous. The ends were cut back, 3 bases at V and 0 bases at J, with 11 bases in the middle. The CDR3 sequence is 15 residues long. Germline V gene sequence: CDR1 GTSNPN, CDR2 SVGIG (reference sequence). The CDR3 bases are TGTGCCTGGAGAGGCCTAGAAGCAACTAATGAAAAACTGTTTTTT. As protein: CAWRGLEATNEKLFF.

The DNA for the CDR3 is TGTGCCAGCAGCTTAGGCGACCGGGTAATCACTGAAGCTTTCTTT. This gives the protein CASSLGDRVITEAFF. This chain connects TRBV11-2 to TRBJ1-1; D is ambiguous. The CDR3 length is 15 residues. V shed 1 base and J shed 4 bases, with 13 bases lying between them. CDR1 is SGHAT and CDR2 is FQNNGV in the germline V gene.

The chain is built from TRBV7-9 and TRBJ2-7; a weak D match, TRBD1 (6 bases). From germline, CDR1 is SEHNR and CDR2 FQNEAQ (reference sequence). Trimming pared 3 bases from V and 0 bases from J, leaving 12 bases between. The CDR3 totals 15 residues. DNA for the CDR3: TGTGCCAGCAGCTTCGGGACAAGAAGCTCCTACGAGCAGTACTTC. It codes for CASSFGTRSSYEQYF.

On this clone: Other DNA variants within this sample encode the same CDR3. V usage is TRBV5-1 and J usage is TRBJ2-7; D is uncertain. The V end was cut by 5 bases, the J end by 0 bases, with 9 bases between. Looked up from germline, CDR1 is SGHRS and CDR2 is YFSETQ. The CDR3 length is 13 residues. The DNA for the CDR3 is TGCGCCAGCAGTCCTAGGATCTCCTACGAGCAGTACTTC. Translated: CASSPRISYEQYF.

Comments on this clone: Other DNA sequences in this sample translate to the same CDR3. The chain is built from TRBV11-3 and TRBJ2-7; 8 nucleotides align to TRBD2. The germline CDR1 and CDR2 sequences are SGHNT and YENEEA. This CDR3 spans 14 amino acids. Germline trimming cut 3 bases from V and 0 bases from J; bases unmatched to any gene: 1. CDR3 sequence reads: CASSLSGSSYEQYF. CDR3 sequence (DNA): TGTGCCAGCAGCTTGAGCGGGAGCTCCTACGAGCAGTACTTC.

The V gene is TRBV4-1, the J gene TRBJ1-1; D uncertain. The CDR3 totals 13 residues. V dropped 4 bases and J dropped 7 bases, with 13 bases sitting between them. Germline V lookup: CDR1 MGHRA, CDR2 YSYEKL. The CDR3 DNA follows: TGCGCCAGCAGCCTAAATAGGGCCCTTGAAGCTTTCTTT. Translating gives CASSLNRALEAFF.

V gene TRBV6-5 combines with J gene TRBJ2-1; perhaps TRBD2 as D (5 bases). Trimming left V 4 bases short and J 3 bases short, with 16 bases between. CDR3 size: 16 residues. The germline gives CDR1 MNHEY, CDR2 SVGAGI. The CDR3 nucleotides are TGTGCCAGCAGTTCCCCCCACGCGGGTAACTACAATGAGCAGTTCTTC. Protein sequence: CASSSPHAGNYNEQFF.

The CDR3 coding sequence is TGTGCCAGCAGCTTGGTGGGTTTAGTCAACGAGCAGTACTTC. It is translated as CASSLVGLVNEQYF. The V and J genes are TRBV5-5 and TRBJ2-7, with unresolved D. Between the trimmed V and J ends, which lost 0 bases and 5 bases, there was a span of 12 bases. The CDR3 loop spans 14 amino acids. CDR1 and CDR2 from the germline V gene are SGHKS and YYEKEE (reference sequence).

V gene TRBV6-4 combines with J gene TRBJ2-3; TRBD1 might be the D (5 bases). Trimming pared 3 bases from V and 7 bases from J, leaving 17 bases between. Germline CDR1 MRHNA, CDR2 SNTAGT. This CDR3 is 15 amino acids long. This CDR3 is CASSERGSPGYTQYF. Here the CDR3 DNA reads TGTGCCAGCAGTGAAAGGGGCTCCCCCGGTTATACGCAGTATTTT.

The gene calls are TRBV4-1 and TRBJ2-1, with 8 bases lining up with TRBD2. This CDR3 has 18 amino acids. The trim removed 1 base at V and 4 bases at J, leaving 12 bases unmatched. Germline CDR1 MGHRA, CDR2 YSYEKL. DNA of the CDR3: TGCGCCAGCAGCCAAGTATCCCCAGCGGGAGTTGGGTACAATGAGCAGTTCTTC. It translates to CASSQVSPAGVGYNEQFF.

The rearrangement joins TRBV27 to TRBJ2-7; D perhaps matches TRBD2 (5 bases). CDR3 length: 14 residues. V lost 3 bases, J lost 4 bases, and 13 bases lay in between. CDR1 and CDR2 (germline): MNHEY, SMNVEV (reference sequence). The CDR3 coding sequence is TGTGCCAGCAGTTTTGGACTTGACCAGTACGAGCAGTACTTC. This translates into CASSFGLDQYEQYF.

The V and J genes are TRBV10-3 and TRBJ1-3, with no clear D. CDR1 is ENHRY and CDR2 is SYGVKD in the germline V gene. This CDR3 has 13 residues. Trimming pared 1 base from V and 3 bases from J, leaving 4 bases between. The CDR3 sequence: CAISELGGNTIYF. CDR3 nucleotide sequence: TGTGCCATCAGTGAGTTAGGTGGAAACACCATATATTTT.

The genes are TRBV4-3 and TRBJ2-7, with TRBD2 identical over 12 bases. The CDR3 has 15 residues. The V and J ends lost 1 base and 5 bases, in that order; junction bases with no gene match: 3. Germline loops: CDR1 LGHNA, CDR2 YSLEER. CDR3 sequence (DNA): TGCGCCAGCAGCCAAGGGGCTAGCGGGAGGGACGAGCAGTACTTC. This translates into CASSQGASGRDEQYF.

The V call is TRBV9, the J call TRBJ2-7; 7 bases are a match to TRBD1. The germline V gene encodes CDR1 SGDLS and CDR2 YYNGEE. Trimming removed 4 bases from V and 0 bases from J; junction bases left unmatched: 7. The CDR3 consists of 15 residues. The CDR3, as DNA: TGTGCCAGCAGCCCCAGGGGGAGTACCTCCTACGAGCAGTACTTC. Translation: CASSPRGSTSYEQYF.